These T cell receptor beta chains were read from a single sample in a study of T cells in narcolepsy. Profiling relied on immunoSEQ multiplex PCR, and the TCRdb table lists in-frame clones only, not all of them. The table records roughly 40,000 clones, about 85% of them present only once. Sequenced input: CD45RA- memory CD4+ T cells from PBMCs. The receptors stem from a human donor with narcolepsy. CDR3s include the opening cysteine and the closing phenylalanine or tryptophan. D genes are given only for firm matches. A row's size may be missing; if present it is once, few, many or a size class.

length	V	size	J	D	CDR3	DNA
14	TRBV12-5	NA	TRBJ1-1	TRBD1	CASLTGTGVTEAFF	TGTGCTAGCCTAACCGGGACAGGGGTCACTGAAGCTTTCTTT
16	TRBV15	NA	TRBJ2-3	TRBD2	CATSRGERGRTDTQYF	TGTGCCACCAGCAGAGGGGAGCGGGGGCGCACAGATACGCAGTATTTT
17	TRBV12-5	few	TRBJ1-1	TRBD1	CASGSNGQGRMNTEAFF	TGTGCTAGTGGTTCCAACGGACAGGGACGCATGAACACTGAAGCTTTCTTT
15	TRBV7-2	NA	TRBJ2-2	NA	CASSSVGGAVGELFF	TGTGCCAGCAGCTCCGTAGGGGGGGCGGTCGGGGAGCTGTTTTTT
16	TRBV5-8	NA	TRBJ2-4	NA	CASSLGTDLAKNIQYF	TGTGCCAGCAGCTTGGGAACGGACCTAGCCAAAAACATTCAGTACTTC
14	TRBV19	NA	TRBJ2-3	NA	CASAYLGGTDTQYF	TGTGCCAGTGCGTATCTGGGGGGCACAGATACGCAGTATTTT
14	TRBV9	NA	TRBJ1-5	NA	CASLGNGGNQPQHF	TGTGCCAGCCTCGGCAATGGGGGCAATCAGCCCCAGCATTTT
13	TRBV19	once	TRBJ2-7	NA	CASSVGVSYEQYF	TGTGCCAGTAGTGTCGGGGTTTCCTACGAGCAGTACTTC
15	TRBV4-2	NA	TRBJ1-5	NA	CASSPTGVSNQPQHF	TGTGCCAGCTCCCCCACGGGCGTGAGCAATCAGCCCCAGCATTTT
15	TRBV15	NA	TRBJ1-1	TRBD1	CATSRVTGVTTEAFF	TGTGCCACCAGCAGAGTGACAGGGGTGACCACTGAAGCTTTCTTT
15	TRBV4-3	NA	TRBJ1-1	NA	CASSQVATANTEAFF	TGCGCCAGCAGCCAAGTAGCCACAGCTAACACTGAAGCTTTCTTT
15	TRBV5-1	NA	TRBJ1-3	NA	CASSLIPGTGNTIYF	TGCGCCAGCAGCTTGATTCCGGGGACTGGAAACACCATATATTTT
13	TRBV19	NA	TRBJ1-4	NA	CASSIATNEKLFF	TGTGCCAGTAGTATTGCAACTAATGAAAAACTGTTTTTT
14	TRBV11-2	NA	TRBJ1-1	NA	CASSLLEGRTEAFF	TGTGCCAGCAGCTTACTCGAGGGTAGGACTGAAGCTTTCTTT
14	TRBV7-2	NA	TRBJ1-5	NA	CASSDPEKGQPQHF	TGTGCCAGCAGCGATCCGGAAAAGGGTCAGCCCCAGCATTTT
14	TRBV14	few	TRBJ1-2	TRBD1	CASSRFTGGSGYTF	TGTGCCAGCAGCCGATTCACAGGGGGCAGCGGCTACACCTTC
15	TRBV28	NA	TRBJ1-2	TRBD1	CASSLGTGGIYGYTF	TGTGCCAGCAGTCTGGGGACAGGGGGGATCTATGGCTACACCTTC
11	TRBV5-1	NA	TRBJ2-5	NA	CASSWAGTQYF	TGCGCCAGCAGCTGGGCGGGGACCCAGTACTTC
16	TRBV18	NA	TRBJ1-2	TRBD1	CASSPESQGAQDGYTF	TGTGCCAGCTCACCGGAGTCACAGGGGGCGCAGGATGGCTACACCTTC
15	TRBV19	NA	TRBJ1-1	NA	CASSIARGAGTEAFF	TGTGCCAGTAGTATAGCTAGAGGGGCAGGGACTGAAGCTTTCTTT
16	TRBV4-2	NA	TRBJ2-7	TRBD1	CASSLTGTGGGYEQYF	TGTGCCAGCAGCCTTACCGGGACAGGGGGGGGCTACGAGCAGTACTTC
9	TRBV6-5	NA	TRBJ1-1	NA	CASRTEAFF	TGTGCCAGCAGGACTGAAGCTTTCTTT
16	TRBV4-2	NA	TRBJ2-1	TRBD1	CASSQPGQSSYNEQFF	TGTGCCAGCAGCCAACCGGGACAGAGCTCCTACAATGAGCAGTTCTTC
13	TRBV18	NA	TRBJ2-7	NA	CASSPGQSYEQYF	TGTGCCAGCTCACCAGGGCAGTCCTACGAGCAGTACTTC
15	TRBV6-5	NA	TRBJ1-1	TRBD1	CASSYPGTGKTEAFF	TGTGCCAGCAGTTACCCCGGGACAGGGAAGACTGAAGCTTTCTTT
12	TRBV11-3	NA	TRBJ2-7	NA	CASSQTGYEQYF	TGTGCCAGCAGCCAGACTGGCTACGAGCAGTACTTC
14	TRBV11-3	once	TRBJ2-5	NA	CASSYDSYQETQYF	TGTGCCAGCAGCTATGACAGCTACCAAGAGACCCAGTACTTC
13	TRBV6-1	NA	TRBJ1-2	TRBD1	CASSERQGAGYTF	TGTGCCAGCAGTGAAAGACAGGGTGCGGGCTACACCTTC
15	TRBV19	few	TRBJ1-1	NA	CASSMARTENTEAFF	TGTGCCAGTAGTATGGCACGGACGGAGAACACTGAAGCTTTCTTT
16	TRBV5-1	NA	TRBJ1-1	NA	CASSLRSRVMNTEAFF	TGCGCCAGCAGCTTGAGAAGTAGGGTAATGAACACTGAAGCTTTCTTT
16	TRBV7-2	NA	TRBJ2-7	TRBD2	CASSTWISGGSYEQYF	TGTGCCAGCAGCACATGGATTAGCGGGGGGTCCTACGAGCAGTACTTC
16	TRBV25-1	NA	TRBJ2-2	NA	CASSDDRGANTGELFF	TGTGCCAGCAGTGACGATAGGGGCGCGAACACCGGGGAGCTGTTTTTT
14	TRBV6-1	NA	TRBJ1-1	TRBD1	CASSESGRQGVAFF	TGTGCCAGCAGTGAGTCTGGTCGACAGGGCGTAGCTTTCTTT
13	TRBV7-2	once	TRBJ2-1	NA	CASSGGVTNEQFF	TGTGCCAGCAGCGGCGGGGTTACGAATGAGCAGTTCTTC
13	TRBV28	NA	TRBJ1-1	NA	CASRRNIATEAFF	TGTGCCAGCAGAAGGAATATCGCCACTGAAGCTTTCTTT
16	TRBV7-2	NA	TRBJ2-7	TRBD2	CASSPQSSGGAGEQYF	TGTGCCAGCAGCCCGCAATCTAGCGGGGGGGCCGGCGAGCAGTACTTC
14	TRBV4-3	once	TRBJ1-2	NA	CASSQDSPNYGYTF	TGCGCCAGCAGCCAAGACAGTCCTAACTATGGCTACACCTTC
15	TRBV14	NA	TRBJ1-2	TRBD1	CASSPLGGELAGYTF	TGTGCCAGCAGCCCATTAGGGGGCGAGTTGGCTGGCTACACCTTC
15	TRBV10-3	NA	TRBJ1-6	TRBD1	CAISEGTGLGSPLHF	TGTGCCATCAGTGAAGGGACAGGGTTGGGTTCACCCCTCCACTTT
15	TRBV7-8	NA	TRBJ1-1	NA	CASSTSGTRGLEAFF	TGTGCCAGCAGCACTTCCGGGACCCGAGGCCTTGAAGCTTTCTTT
14	TRBV14	once	TRBJ2-7	TRBD2	CASSFGGASYEQYF	TGTGCCAGCAGCTTCGGGGGGGCCTCCTACGAGCAGTACTTC
13	TRBV18	NA	TRBJ2-7	NA	CASSPQGAYEQYF	TGTGCCAGCTCACCACAGGGCGCTTACGAGCAGTACTTC